The 19 T cell receptor beta chains reported below all come from one sample, sequenced in a study of OX40 agonist ivuxolimab in advanced cancers. TCRdb keeps only in-frame clones here, not all; method: immunoSEQ multiplex PCR. Of under 100,000 clones in the sample, approximately 81% are singletons; the top ten hold 4% to 6%. The sequences come from CD4+ or CD8+ T cells sorted from blood, collected in a trial of the OX40 agonist ivuxolimab. Source of these receptors: an adult with an advanced solid tumor such as melanoma, head and neck, liver or kidney cancer.

This sequence joins TRBV4-1 and TRBJ2-1; D unresolved. The V gene lost 4 bases and the J gene lost 1 base, with 14 bases spanning the gap. The CDR3 sequence is 16 residues long. The germline V gene encodes CDR1 MGHRA and CDR2 YSYEKL. The CDR3 nucleotides read TGCGCCAGCAGCCGGCTAGAACGGGTATCCTACAATGAGCAGTTCTTC. It encodes CASSRLERVSYNEQFF.

This clone came up once. The gene calls are TRBV13 and TRBJ1-2, with TRBD1 as a possible D gene (5 bases). The CDR3 runs 13 residues. Germline-derived CDR1 and CDR2 are PRHDT and FYEKMQ (reference sequence). V lost 5 bases and J 2 bases, leaving 9 bases between the germline ends. This CDR3 is CASSVKGNYGYTF. DNA of the CDR3: TGTGCCAGCAGCGTAAAGGGGAACTATGGCTACACCTTC.

The chain has TRBV6-5 and TRBJ1-3; D remains unclear. V was cut by 4 bases and J by 8 bases, with 6 bases left in between. The germline V gene encodes CDR1 MNHEY and CDR2 SVGAGI. The CDR3 extends over 11 amino acids. Written as DNA, the CDR3 is TGTGCCAGCAGTTCCAAGTACACCATATATTTT. It codes for CASSSKYTIYF.

This clone was seen once. This chain joins TRBV7-2 and TRBJ2-7; D is perhaps TRBD2 (6 bases). CDR1 and CDR2 (germline): SGHTA, FQGNSA. CDR3 length equals 14 residues. V lost 7 bases, J lost 0 bases, and 13 bases lay in between. The CDR3 nucleotides are TGTGCCAGCAAACGGGACTTATTCTCCTACGAGCAGTACTTC. Its translation is CASKRDLFSYEQYF. Full variable domain (outside the CDR3, taken from reference TRBV7-2 and TRBJ2-7): GAGVSQSPSNKVTEKGKDVELRCDPISGHTALYWYRQSLGQGLEFLIYFQGNSAPDKSGLPSDRFSAERTGGSVSTLTIQRTQQEDSAVYLCASKRDLFSYEQYFGPGTRLTVT.

The rearrangement links TRBV6-4 to TRBJ2-1; TRBD2 aligns across 8 bases. CDR3 size: 14 residues. Germline V gene sequence: CDR1 MRHNA, CDR2 SNTAGT. The V segment lost 4 bases and the J segment 15 bases; nucleotides outside the gene matches: 14. Written as DNA, the CDR3 is TGTGCCAGCAGTGGTAGCGGGGACCCGGAGATGTGGTTCTTC. Encoded protein: CASSGSGDPEMWFF.

The genes are TRBV7-3 and TRBJ1-1, with TRBD1 as a possible D gene (6 bases). Trimming stripped 5 bases from V and 5 bases from J, with 12 bases between. The CDR3 spans 13 residues. In germline, CDR1 is SGHTA, CDR2 FQGTGA. CDR3 nucleotides: TGTGCCAGCAGCCGAACAGGGAAGACTGAAGCTTTCTTT. It specifies CASSRTGKTEAFF.

The chain uses TRBV5-1 and TRBJ1-1, with 9 nucleotides matching TRBD1. V gave up 1 base and J gave up 7 bases; unmatched junction bases: 14. The CDR3 sequence is 17 residues long. Germline CDR1 SGHRS, CDR2 YFSETQ. The CDR3 loop reads CASSLSGLGQGRGEAFF. The CDR3 DNA sequence: TGCGCCAGCAGCTTGTCGGGTCTGGGACAGGGAAGGGGTGAAGCTTTCTTT.

The genes are TRBV7-2 and TRBJ1-1; D possibly corresponds to TRBD1 (5 bases). Germline CDR1 is SGHTA and CDR2 is FQGNSA. There are 15 residues in the CDR3. V gave up 2 bases and J gave up 1 base, with 11 bases separating them. CDR3 sequence reads: CASSLNPGPNTEAFF. CDR3 DNA: TGTGCCAGCAGCTTAAATCCAGGGCCGAACACTGAAGCTTTCTTT.

The chain uses TRBV7-9 and TRBJ1-4; 9 nucleotides line up with TRBD1. J gave up 3 bases and V 5 bases, and 7 bases lay outside the gene matches. The V gene's germline CDR1 is SEHNR and CDR2 FQNEAQ (reference sequence). CDR3 length: 16 residues. The CDR3 nucleotides read TGTGCCAGCAGCCAGGGACAGGGACGGGCTAATGAAAAACTGTTTTTT. Translating it yields CASSQGQGRANEKLFF.

This rearrangement joins TRBV7-6 to TRBJ2-7; D unresolved. This CDR3 contains 14 residues. V lost 1 base and J lost 7, with 14 bases in between. Germline V gene sequence: CDR1 SGHVS, CDR2 FNYEAQ. The CDR3 loop is CASSLEGNSLEQYF. Here the CDR3 DNA reads TGTGCCAGCAGCTTAGAGGGCAACTCCCTGGAGCAGTACTTC.

The V and J genes are TRBV5-4 and TRBJ2-7; D gene uncertain. Trimming shortened V by 0 bases and J by 4 bases, and 5 bases separated the two germline ends. Germline V CDR1 and CDR2: SGHNT, YYREEE (reference sequence). The CDR3 totals 12 residues. CDR3 amino acids: CASSLDGYEQYF. Here the CDR3 DNA reads TGTGCCAGCAGCTTGGACGGTTACGAGCAGTACTTC.

This clone qualifies as medium-sized. The chain employs TRBV9 and TRBJ1-3, with TRBD1 matching 7 bases. Per germline, CDR1 SGDLS and CDR2 YYNGEE. With 3 bases clipped from V and 11 bases from J, the junction kept 14 bases outside the gene matches. CDR3 length: 15 residues. CDR3 coding DNA: TGTGCCAGCAGCGCCAAGGGGACAGACCTTAATGCCATATATTTT. Encoded protein: CASSAKGTDLNAIYF.

The CDR3 region has the DNA TGTGCCAGCAGCGTAACAGGGGATGGCACAGATACGCAGTATTTT. Translation: CASSVTGDGTDTQYF. The rearrangement links TRBV9 to TRBJ2-3; 7 positions agree with TRBD1. This CDR3 has 15 residues. Germline lookup yields CDR1 SGDLS and CDR2 YYNGEE. V was pared by 1 base and J by 1 base, with 3 bases of the junction left unmatched.

The chain is built from TRBV7-9 and TRBJ2-7; no clear D. The CDR3 extends over 15 amino acids. V lost 1 base to trimming and J lost 4 bases, with 14 bases between them. CDR1 is SEHNR and CDR2 is FQNEAQ in the germline V gene (reference sequence). The CDR3 region is CASSLVEAPRYEQYF. CDR3 nucleotide sequence: TGTGCCAGCAGCTTAGTTGAGGCTCCTCGGTACGAGCAGTACTTC.

The CDR3 nucleotides read TGTGCCAGCAGCTCGGGACAGGGAATAATAGATGGCTACACCTTC. Protein: CASSSGQGIIDGYTF. This sequence joins TRBV7-9 and TRBJ1-2, with 9 bases that match TRBD1. Germline lookup yields CDR1 SEHNR and CDR2 FQNEAQ (reference sequence). CDR3 size: 15 residues. V shed 4 bases and J 6 bases; nucleotides not matched to a gene: 9.

The chain couples TRBV7-2 to TRBJ1-1, with D uncertain. Per the germline V gene, CDR1 is SGHTA and CDR2 is FQGNSA. This CDR3 has 15 residues. With 4 bases removed from V and 3 bases from J, the gap between germline ends came to 15 bases. The CDR3 spells CASSSTSGPHTEAFF. The CDR3 bases are TGTGCCAGCAGCTCCACCTCTGGGCCACACACTGAAGCTTTCTTT.

The genes are TRBV7-9 and TRBJ2-7, with TRBD2 matching over 7 bases. CDR1 and CDR2 (germline): SEHNR, FQNEAQ (reference sequence). The CDR3 sequence is 15 residues long. V shed 3 bases and J 1 base; nucleotides not matched to a gene: 6. The CDR3 coding sequence is TGTGCCAGCAGCTTCCCCGCGGGAGCTTCCTACGAGCAGTACTTC. This translates into CASSFPAGASYEQYF.

The chain recombines TRBV2 with TRBJ1-2; a weak D match, TRBD1 (6 bases). Deletions cut 3 bases from V and 4 bases from J, with 12 bases between. The CDR3 runs 14 residues. The germline CDR1 and CDR2 sequences are SNHLY and FYNNEI. The CDR3 DNA follows: TGTGCCAGCAGTGAGCAGGGGTTACTCTATGGCTACACCTTC. Its translation: CASSEQGLLYGYTF. Using reference TRBV2 and TRBJ1-2 for the parts outside the CDR3, the full variable domain is EPEVTQTPSHQVTQMGQEVILRCVPISNHLYFYWYRQILGQKVEFLVSFYNNEISEKSEIFDDQFSVERPDGSNFTLKIRSTKLEDSAMYFCASSEQGLLYGYTFGSGTRLTVV.

The chain is built from TRBV5-1 and TRBJ2-7, with 7 bases lining up with TRBD1. This CDR3 is 11 amino acids long. Germline CDR1 and CDR2: SGHRS and YFSETQ. V shed 5 bases, J shed 11 bases, and the junction held 7 bases outside the gene matches. The CDR3 DNA reads as TGCGCCAGCAGTCGACAGGGAGAAAAGTACTTC. Protein: CASSRQGEKYF.